The present TCR beta chain was sequenced within a study of cytomegalovirus exposure and HLA in healthy donors. As to this clone: Its antigen is currently unknown.

Primers for the PCR totalled 60 Vbeta and 13 Jbeta. Libraries were prepared by immunoSEQ multiplex PCR; TCRdb keeps only in-frame clonotypes and omits some of them. The sample contains 210,000 or so clones, 75% to 85% of which appear only once. Deletions cut 2 bases from V and 5 bases from J, with 13 bases between. Germline values: CDR1 SQVTM, CDR2 ANQGSEA. The CDR3 is made up of 14 amino acids. The study, taken as a whole, reports: Reported performance of the classifier showed diagnosis of cytomegalovirus status with high specificity and sensitivity. After further analysis at a later stage, under 20,000 TCR beta sequences were associated with HLA alleles at 0.05 false discovery rate.

Sample: PBMCs. The V and J genes are TRBV29-1 and TRBJ2-1; TRBD1 might be the D (5 bases). The source of this sequence is an older woman in good health and CMV-seropositive. CDR3: CSVERALGHNEQFF. The DNA for the CDR3 is TGCAGCGTTGAACGGGCCCTGGGGCACAATGAGCAGTTCTTC.